This record looks at one TCR beta chain sequence and its context. The data derive from a study of glioma-infiltrating T cells after dendritic cell vaccination. Study at large: Dendritic cell vaccine was injected intradermally three times, biweekly.

Germline CDR1 is SGHAT and CDR2 is FQNNGV. This CDR3 is built from 17 residues. Trimming at V came to 1 base and at J to 4 bases, leaving 6 bases not matched to a gene. The repertoire was sequenced with immunoSEQ multiplex PCR; TCRdb's copy has only in-frame clones and lacks some. The data contain 71,000 or so clones, under 90% of them singletons. This clonotype was sampled from a human donor with glioblastoma. This specimen consisted of blood, obtained before dendritic cell vaccination. The gene calls are TRBV11-2 and TRBJ2-1; 11 nucleotides align to TRBD1. CDR3: CASSLGGQGARYNEQFF. The CDR3 DNA reads as TGTGCCAGCAGCTTAGGCGGACAGGGGGCTAGGTACAATGAGCAGTTCTTC.